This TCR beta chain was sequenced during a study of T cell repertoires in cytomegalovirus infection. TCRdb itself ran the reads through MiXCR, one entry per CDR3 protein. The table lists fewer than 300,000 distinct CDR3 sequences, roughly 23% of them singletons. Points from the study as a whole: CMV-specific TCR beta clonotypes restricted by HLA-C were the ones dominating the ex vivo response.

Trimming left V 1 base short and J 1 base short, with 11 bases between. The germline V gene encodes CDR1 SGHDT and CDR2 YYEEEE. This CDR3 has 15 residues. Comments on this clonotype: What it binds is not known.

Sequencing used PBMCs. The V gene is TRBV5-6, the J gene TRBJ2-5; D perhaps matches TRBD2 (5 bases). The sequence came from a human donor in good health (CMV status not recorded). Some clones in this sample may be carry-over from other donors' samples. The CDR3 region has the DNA TGTGCCAGCAGCTTGAACGGGGATATCCAAGAGACCCAGTACTTC. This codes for CASSLNGDIQETQYF.